What follows describes a single TCR beta chain. What antigen it recognizes has not been identified. No per-base quality is available; no much larger clone lies one base away. The record originates from a study of chemoradiotherapy in HPV16-positive cancers (dated by TCRdb to 2022 to 2024). About the investigation overall: Candidate HPV-specific T-cell clones and common TCR motifs were defined through functional T-cell assays on cells from two HPV16-positive patients. The study set out to ask whether T-cell immunity against the HPV oncoproteins E6 and E7 changes over the course of chemoradiotherapy and whether that immunity affects survival. The candidate HPV-specific TCRs and motifs were subsequently tracked in TCR repertoires obtained from roughly 85 patients with HPV-related cancers.

Results and caveats for the whole study, not just this receptor: Expansion of candidate HPV-specific clones and E7-related TCR motifs was observed in the tumor microenvironment during treatment, whereas no such expansion was observed for non-HPV-specific T cells. In HPV16-positive patients, expansion of HPV-responsive T cells during chemoradiotherapy was found to be associated with improved recurrence-free survival. The functional definition of HPV-specific T cells came from only a couple of HPV16-positive patients, and the survival association was reported for HPV16-positive patients.

Because repertoires were sampled repeatedly during chemoradiotherapy, clonal expansion in the tumor microenvironment could be followed. The library was obtained by the immunoSEQ multiplex PCR assay. TCRdb holds this immuneACCESS table with in-frame rearrangements only. Some clones are missing; in checked studies, unresolved V genes explain under half, and the rest has no known cause. Here the sample has about 25,000 clones; around 94% occur a single time. The top ten hold around 23% of the sample. From its cysteine to its phenylalanine, the CDR3 spans 15 amino acids. Only the CDR3 portion is preserved as DNA: 45 bases, with reading frame beginning at the first base. The germline V gene sets CDR1 to SGHRS and CDR2 to YFSETQ. V drops 0 bases and J drops 0 bases, leaving 7 bases in between.

The chain was built from TRBV5-1 and TRBJ2-1, with the D gene not clear enough to name. Specimen: blood, collected from a patient who underwent chemoradiotherapy. This clonotype was sampled from a human donor with HPV-associated anogenital cancer. The CDR3 amino acid sequence is: CASSLDGTSYNEQFF. The DNA is TGCGCCAGCAGCTTGGACGGAACCTCCTACAATGAGCAGTTCTTC.